These T cell receptor beta chains were read from a single sample in a study of a mutant IDH1 vaccine in newly diagnosed glioma. Using immunoSEQ multiplex PCR, the repertoire was profiled, and TCRdb retains in-frame clones only, with some absent. Among tens of thousands of clones, roughly three quarters were seen once, and the ten largest hold about 8.1%. These receptors' targets are unknown. The specimen was PBMCs, collected from a glioma patient whose treatment included an IDH1 peptide vaccine. Receptor source: a woman aged 40-49 years with glioma. Some clones in this sample may be carry-over from other donors' samples. CDR3s include the opening cysteine and the closing phenylalanine or tryptophan. Each record gives: V gene, J gene, D gene, clone size, CDR3 DNA, CDR3 protein. The D gene is left open where the match is weak. The size field is filled for only some rows; it gives once, few, many or a size class.

v_gene: TRBV9
j_gene: TRBJ1-5
d_gene: -
abundance: -
CDR3nt: TGTGCCAGCAGCGTAGGAGGGTATAGCAATCAGCCCCAGCATTTT
CDR3aa: CASSVGGYSNQPQHF

v_gene: TRBV19
j_gene: TRBJ2-7
d_gene: TRBD1
abundance: once
CDR3nt: TGTGCCAGTAGTATAGGGACAGGGGCTACTAATGTAAGGAACGAGCAGTACTTC
CDR3aa: CASSIGTGATNVRNEQYF

v_gene: TRBV6-5
j_gene: TRBJ2-2
d_gene: TRBD1
abundance: -
CDR3nt: TGTGCCAGCAGGACAGGGTTCATATCCGGGGAGCTGTTTTTT
CDR3aa: CASRTGFISGELFF

v_gene: TRBV29-1
j_gene: TRBJ2-1
d_gene: -
abundance: -
CDR3nt: TGCAGCGTTGAAGAAGGATCGGGGAGAGACAATGAGCAGTTCTTC
CDR3aa: CSVEEGSGRDNEQFF

v_gene: TRBV9
j_gene: TRBJ2-3
d_gene: TRBD1
abundance: -
CDR3nt: TGTGCCAGCAGCGGACAGGGGCGGGGCACAGATACGCAGTATTTT
CDR3aa: CASSGQGRGTDTQYF

v_gene: TRBV5-4
j_gene: TRBJ2-7
d_gene: TRBD2
abundance: -
CDR3nt: TGTGCCAGCAGCCCCGGGGGGATCCCCTACGAGCAGTACTTC
CDR3aa: CASSPGGIPYEQYF

v_gene: TRBV7-7
j_gene: TRBJ2-2
d_gene: -
abundance: -
CDR3nt: TGTGCTAGCAGACGGGGCCAGGCCGCAAACACCGGGGAGCTGTTTTTT
CDR3aa: CASRRGQAANTGELFF

v_gene: TRBV7-8
j_gene: TRBJ2-7
d_gene: TRBD1
abundance: -
CDR3nt: TGTGCCAGCAGCTTACCTGACAGGGGCGACGAGAGCTACTACGAGCAGTACTTC
CDR3aa: CASSLPDRGDESYYEQYF

v_gene: TRBV10-3
j_gene: TRBJ1-4
d_gene: -
abundance: -
CDR3nt: TGTGCCATCAGTGAGGGAAACGAAAAACTGTTTTTT
CDR3aa: CAISEGNEKLFF

v_gene: TRBV27
j_gene: TRBJ1-1
d_gene: TRBD1
abundance: -
CDR3nt: TGTGCCAGCAGTTTATGGACAGGGAGGAACACTGAAGCTTTCTTT
CDR3aa: CASSLWTGRNTEAFF

v_gene: TRBV10-2
j_gene: TRBJ2-3
d_gene: -
abundance: -
CDR3nt: TGCGCCAGCACCCCCGGGGGGCCCCCAGATACGCAGTATTTT
CDR3aa: CASTPGGPPDTQYF

v_gene: TRBV5-4
j_gene: TRBJ1-1
d_gene: -
abundance: -
CDR3nt: TGTGCCAGCAGCCCAGCTTCGGGGGGCAGGAACACTGAAGCTTTCTTT
CDR3aa: CASSPASGGRNTEAFF

v_gene: TRBV10-3
j_gene: TRBJ1-1
d_gene: TRBD1
abundance: -
CDR3nt: TGTGCCATCAGCGCTCAGGGGGGAGGCACTGAAGCTTTCTTT
CDR3aa: CAISAQGGGTEAFF

v_gene: TRBV13
j_gene: TRBJ2-3
d_gene: TRBD2
abundance: once
CDR3nt: TGTGCCAGCAGCACCCAACGGGGGGGCGGGGATACGCAGTATTTT
CDR3aa: CASSTQRGGGDTQYF

v_gene: TRBV6-5
j_gene: TRBJ1-1
d_gene: -
abundance: -
CDR3nt: TGTGCCAGCAGTCGCCTAGTCGGGACTGAAGCTTTCTTT
CDR3aa: CASSRLVGTEAFF

v_gene: TRBV6-6
j_gene: TRBJ2-2
d_gene: TRBD1
abundance: -
CDR3nt: TGTGCCAGCGGGACAGGGGCGGGCGGGGAGCTGTTTTTT
CDR3aa: CASGTGAGGELFF

v_gene: TRBV6-1
j_gene: TRBJ2-7
d_gene: TRBD2
abundance: -
CDR3nt: TGTGCCAGCAGTCCCCGCGGGACTAGAGGGTACGAGCAGTACTTC
CDR3aa: CASSPRGTRGYEQYF

v_gene: TRBV4-1
j_gene: TRBJ1-1
d_gene: -
abundance: few
CDR3nt: TGCGCCAGCAGCCAAGATCGGGAGTTTGACGCTTTCTTT
CDR3aa: CASSQDREFDAFF

v_gene: TRBV5-1
j_gene: TRBJ1-6
d_gene: -
abundance: -
CDR3nt: TGCGCCAGCAGTTTAGATTTGGGGAATTCACCCCTCCACTTT
CDR3aa: CASSLDLGNSPLHF

v_gene: TRBV9
j_gene: TRBJ2-7
d_gene: TRBD1
abundance: -
CDR3nt: TGTGCCAGCAGCGTAGCAGGACAGGGCCTCTACGAGCAGTACTTC
CDR3aa: CASSVAGQGLYEQYF

v_gene: TRBV7-3
j_gene: TRBJ1-3
d_gene: -
abundance: few
CDR3nt: TGTGCCAGCAGCTTAACGGGGGGACCTGGAAACACCATATATTTT
CDR3aa: CASSLTGGPGNTIYF

v_gene: TRBV29-1
j_gene: TRBJ2-2
d_gene: -
abundance: -
CDR3nt: TGCAGCGTTGAGGACACCGGGGAGCTGTTTTTT
CDR3aa: CSVEDTGELFF

v_gene: TRBV19
j_gene: TRBJ2-5
d_gene: TRBD2
abundance: -
CDR3nt: TGTGCCAGTAGTATGAGGGGGGGTTGGACTAGCAAGCAGACCCAGTACTTC
CDR3aa: CASSMRGGWTSKQTQYF